Following are 17 T cell receptor beta chains from one sample sequenced in a study of immune characterization of retroperitoneal liposarcoma (dated by TCRdb to between 2019 and 2020). Libraries were prepared through PCR. The run used a NextSeq 500. The raw public data were reprocessed by TCRdb itself: fastp quality trimming at Q25, MiXCR clonotype calling, in-frame beta chains only. All rows with the same CDR3 protein become a single entry with the most common DNA and genes. The sample profile shows some 9,600 distinct CDR3 sequences; more than 35% of them were found once. Roughly 25% of the sample is held by the ten biggest clonotypes. Sequencing was performed on tumor tissue. Every receptor here comes from a male donor with retroperitoneal liposarcoma.

The chain couples TRBV12-3 or TRBV12-4 to TRBJ2-1; no reliable D call. CDR3 size: 12 residues. Trimming shortened V by 3 bases and J by 9 bases, and 9 bases separated the two germline ends. This CDR3 reads CASSFDPSEQFF. In DNA form, the CDR3 reads TGTGCCAGCAGTTTCGATCCCAGTGAGCAGTTCTTC.

J is TRBJ2-1 and V is TRBV7-8; 15 bases agree with TRBD2. The J call is doubtful: the DNA matches TRBJ2-5 better. The CDR3 is 17 amino acids. Germline CDR1 SGHVS, CDR2 FQNEAQ. CDR3 protein: CASSGTSGGPTKETQYF. CDR3 nucleotides: TGTGCCAGCAGCGGGACTAGCGGGGGGCCTACAAAAGAGACCCAGTACTTC.

On this clonotype: A single base separates this from a much larger clone, so it may be a read error. The gene calls are TRBV6-1 and TRBJ2-1; 8 bases are shared with TRBD2. CDR3 length equals 16 residues. From germline, CDR1 is MNHNS and CDR2 SASEGT. The CDR3 region has the DNA TGTGCCAGCAGTGAAAAAATCCGGGAGGGGGGCAATGAGCAGCTCTTC. Amino acids: CASSEKIREGGNEQLF.

The CDR3 reads CASSVPPGQGMASKYF. The CDR3 DNA sequence: TGTGCCAGCAGCGTACCCCCGGGACAGGGGATGGCTTCTAAGTACTTC. The chain combines TRBV7-2 with TRBJ2-5; TRBD1 agrees at 10 bases. The CDR3 totals 16 residues. Germline-derived CDR1 and CDR2 are SGHTA and FQGNSA. The V gene end was trimmed by 5 bases and the J gene end by 12 bases; junction bases not matched to a gene: 18. The full variable domain, its missing parts supplied by reference TRBV7-2 and TRBJ2-5, is GAGVSQSPSNKVTEKGKDVELRCDPISGHTALYWYRQSLGQGLEFLIYFQGNSAPDKSGLPSDRFSAERTGGSVSTLTIQRTQQEDSAVYLCASSVPPGQGMASKYFGPGTRLLVL.

The chain carries TRBV6-2 or TRBV6-3 and TRBJ2-2; 9 positions agree with TRBD1. In germline, CDR1 is MNHEY, CDR2 SVGEGT. The CDR3 consists of 16 residues. The J segment lost 4 bases and the V segment lost 2 bases, leaving 5 bases of the junction unmatched. CDR3 amino acids: CASSYRGQGTTGELFF. CDR3 DNA: TGTGCCAGCAGTTACCGGGGACAGGGTACCACCGGGGAGCTGTTTTTT.

V gene TRBV6-5 combines with J gene TRBJ2-5; D gene unclear. Trimming pared 6 bases from V and 2 bases from J, leaving 7 bases between. CDR1 is MNHEY, CDR2 SVGAGI, per germline. The CDR3 is 12 residues long. The CDR3 sequence: CASRSCQETQYF. CDR3 in DNA: TGTGCCAGCAGGTCCTGTCAAGAGACCCAGTACTTC.

This clonotype turned up a few times. V and J are TRBV6-1 and TRBJ2-1; the D call may be TRBD1 or TRBD2 (6 bases each). The end of the DNA is better explained by TRBJ2-7, so the J call may be wrong. The CDR3 runs 14 residues. Germline V lookup: CDR1 MNHNS, CDR2 SASEGT. The CDR3 sequence is CASSRAGARDEQYF. The CDR3 coding sequence is TGTGCCAGCAGCCGGGCAGGGGCGCGGGATGAGCAGTACTTC.

In its sample, this clonotype was seen many times. The limits of the CDR3 on the DNA are not certain, so only TCRdb's listed CDR3 is given. The CDR3 sequence: CASSGGTFGANVLTF. The J gene is TRBJ2-6, the V gene TRBV6-1; the table assigns TRBD2, which was not confirmed against the DNA. Including both end residues, the CDR3 is 15 amino acids long. Germline values: CDR1 MNHNS, CDR2 SASEGT.

This chain joins TRBV6-1 and TRBJ2-1, with a possible D match to TRBD2 (5 bases). This CDR3 has 12 residues. The V gene lost 6 bases and the J gene lost 10 bases, with 13 bases spanning the gap. From germline, CDR1 is MNHNS and CDR2 SASEGT. This CDR3 reads CASSSYTGEQFF. The DNA of the CDR3 is TGTGCCAGCAGCTCCTACACGGGAGAGCAGTTCTTC.

Only a few counts were recorded for this clonotype. The chain uses TRBV6-1 and TRBJ2-7, with 7 bases fitting TRBD1. Germline V gene data show CDR1 as MNHNS and CDR2 as SASEGT. V gave up 5 bases and J gave up 6 bases; unmatched junction bases: 4. The CDR3 is made up of 12 amino acids. This chain's CDR3 is CASSRPGGEQYF. The CDR3 nucleotides are TGTGCCAGCAGTCGTCCAGGGGGCGAGCAGTACTTC.

The CDR3 region has the DNA TGTGCCAGCAGTTACTCGGGTTCAATGGACCGCACGTACAATGAGCAGTTCTTC. Translating gives CASSYSGSMDRTYNEQFF. The J gene is TRBJ2-1, the V gene TRBV6-6; D is undetermined. Trimming pared 0 bases from V and 4 bases from J, leaving 19 bases between. The CDR3 totals 18 residues. Germline V gene lookup returns CDR1 MNHNY and CDR2 SVGAGI (reference sequence).

V gene TRBV12-3 or TRBV12-4 combines with J gene TRBJ2-1; maybe TRBD1 (5 bases). This CDR3 contains 15 residues. V gave up 3 bases and J gave up 5 bases, with 14 bases separating them. CDR3 residues: CASSFLRQGNNEQFF. The CDR3 nucleotides read TGTGCCAGCAGTTTCTTAAGGCAGGGAAACAATGAGCAGTTCTTC.

This clonotype has just a few counts. This chain connects TRBV6-7 to TRBJ1-4; D possibly corresponds to TRBD1 (5 bases). TRBV6-7 is identified as an open reading frame with a role that is uncertain. The length of the CDR3 is 15 residues. V was pared by 2 bases and J by 8 bases, with 15 bases between. CDR3 region: CASSYAGDGGEKLFF. The CDR3 DNA reads TGTGCCAGCAGTTACGCCGGGGACGGTGGGGAAAAACTGTTTTTT.

This clonotype turned up a few times. This chain connects TRBV4-3 to TRBJ2-7; D not resolved. Trimming cost V 0 bases and J 3 bases, with 12 bases left between them. This CDR3 region has 15 residues. Germline V gene sequence: CDR1 LGHNA, CDR2 YSLEER. The CDR3 loop reads CASSQEMRRVYEQYF. The CDR3 DNA sequence: TGCGCCAGCAGCCAAGAGATGAGAAGAGTCTACGAGCAGTACTTC.

The CDR3 region is CASRETPSGGAYEQYF. CDR3 sequence (DNA): TGTGCCAGCAGAGAAACTCCTAGCGGGGGGGCCTACGAGCAGTACTTC. The chain is built from TRBV6-1 and TRBJ2-7; 12 nucleotides line up with TRBD2. V trimming: 6 bases; J trimming: 2 bases; junction bases outside the gene matches: 8. CDR3 size: 16 residues. The germline gives CDR1 MNHNS, CDR2 SASEGT.

This chain joins TRBV6-8 and TRBJ2-3; D is possibly TRBD2 (5 bases). Germline loops: CDR1 MNHGY, CDR2 SAAAGT. Trimming removed 7 bases from V and 5 bases from J, with 16 bases in between. This CDR3 comprises 14 residues. The CDR3 region is CASTHAGVRDTQYF. CDR3 DNA: TGTGCCAGCACCCATGCCGGGGTGAGAGATACGCAGTATTTT.

The DNA for the CDR3 is TGTGCCAGCAGCCCTGAGCCCCACTTAGTAATCCGATCTGGGGCCAACGTCCTGACTTTC. As protein: CASSPEPHLVIRSGANVLTF. The gene calls are TRBV27 and TRBJ2-6; D uncertain. With 6 bases removed from V and 1 base from J, the gap between germline ends came to 25 bases. The V gene's germline CDR1 is MNHEY and CDR2 SMNVEV (reference sequence). This CDR3 contains 20 residues.